This T cell receptor beta chain was identified in a study of breast tumors, draining lymph nodes, adjacent tissues. Breast cancer patients provided tissue from their axillary draining lymph nodes. The CDR3 extends over 12 amino acids. Germline values: CDR1 DFQATT, CDR2 SNEGSKA (reference sequence). The V end lost 6 bases, the J end lost 7 bases, and 14 bases lay between the germline ends. TCRdb re-derived calls from the multiplex PCR reads in MiXCR, one entry per CDR3 protein. The sample has about 140,000 distinct CDR3 sequences, 20% to 25% seen once. Study observations and caveats: Luminal-like breast cancer showed significantly greater tumor-nontumor repertoire similarity than basal-like breast cancer did. Compared with lymph nodes, tumors were less diverse; compared with nontumor tissue, more. Data fit most tumor T cells coming from lymph node, expanding in tumor.

There are many counts of this clonotype. Its target is not known. Sequences were obtained from axillary lymph node tissue. This receptor was obtained from a female donor with breast cancer. Some clones in this sample may be carry-over from other donors' samples. V and J are TRBV20-1 and TRBJ2-3; tentatively, D is TRBD2 (5 bases). The CDR3 DNA reads as TGCAGTGCCCCGGACTCCTTCCATACGCAGTATTTT. Translating it yields CSAPDSFHTQYF.